This T cell receptor (beta chain) came from a study of read filtering for tumor transcriptome and immune sequencing. Whole-study context: Among patients, some 17 were male and 14 female, aged roughly 45 to 80 (mean about 72).

The library was built from 400 ng RNA with molecular barcoded adaptors for alpha/delta and beta/gamma chains. One entry per CDR3 protein results from TCRdb running MiXCR on the reads. The table shows about 58,000 distinct CDR3 sequences, with about 12% occurring only once. This clonotype was detected many times. CDR3 length: 11 residues. Trimming took 5 bases from V and 8 from J, leaving 9 bases between them. Germline CDR1 reads SGHVS; CDR2 reads FNYEAQ. Every patient had bone marrow sampled while the disease was active. The specimen sequenced was a population of CD138-negative cells sorted from bone marrow. The rearrangement joins TRBV7-6 to TRBJ1-1; D is possibly TRBD1 (6 bases). This sequence originates from a donor aged 40 or older with multiple myeloma. The CDR3 region is CASSRTEEAFF. The CDR3 DNA reads TGTGCCAGCAGCCGGACAGAAGAAGCTTTCTTT.